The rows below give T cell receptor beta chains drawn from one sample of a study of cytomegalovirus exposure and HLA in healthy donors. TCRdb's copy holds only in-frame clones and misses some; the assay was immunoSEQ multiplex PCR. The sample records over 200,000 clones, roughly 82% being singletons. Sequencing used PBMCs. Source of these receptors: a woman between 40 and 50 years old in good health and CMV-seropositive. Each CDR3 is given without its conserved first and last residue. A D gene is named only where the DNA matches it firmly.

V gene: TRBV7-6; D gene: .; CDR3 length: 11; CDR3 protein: ASSTQQGYEQY
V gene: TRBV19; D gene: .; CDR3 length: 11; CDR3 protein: ASSMEGNSPLH
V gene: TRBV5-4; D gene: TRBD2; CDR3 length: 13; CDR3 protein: ASSSTSGSTDTQY
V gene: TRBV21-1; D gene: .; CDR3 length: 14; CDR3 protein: ASSKVGTNNTGELF
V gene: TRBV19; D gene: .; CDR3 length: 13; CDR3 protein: ASSISLSPLYGYT
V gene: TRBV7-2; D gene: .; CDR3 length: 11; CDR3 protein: ASSFESGYEQY
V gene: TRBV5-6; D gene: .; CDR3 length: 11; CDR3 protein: ASSLVESYEQY
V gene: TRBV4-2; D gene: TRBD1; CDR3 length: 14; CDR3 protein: ASSAIGTVLSYEQY
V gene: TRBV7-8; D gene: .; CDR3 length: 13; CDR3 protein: ASSLYYASNTEAF
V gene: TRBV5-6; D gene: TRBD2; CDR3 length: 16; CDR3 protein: ASSPGLAGMWKTDTQY
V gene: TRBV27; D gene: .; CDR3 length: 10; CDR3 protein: ASGPVERSQY
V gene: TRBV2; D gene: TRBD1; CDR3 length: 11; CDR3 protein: ASSRQGDYGYT
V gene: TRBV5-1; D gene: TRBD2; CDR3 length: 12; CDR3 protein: ASTSIGREVEQY
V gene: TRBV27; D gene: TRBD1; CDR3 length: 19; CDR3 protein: ASSPDHLRGTGLSGANVLT
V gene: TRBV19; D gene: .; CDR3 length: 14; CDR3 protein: ASARTSGERYNEQF
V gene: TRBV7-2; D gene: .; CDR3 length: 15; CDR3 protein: ASSLVRGSSGLETQY
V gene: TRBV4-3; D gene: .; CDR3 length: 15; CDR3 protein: ASSHAQGPLTGEKLF
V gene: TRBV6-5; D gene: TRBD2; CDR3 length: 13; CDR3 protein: ASSQGLAVLETQY
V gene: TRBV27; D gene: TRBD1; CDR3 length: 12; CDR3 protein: ASSLYGQAYEQY
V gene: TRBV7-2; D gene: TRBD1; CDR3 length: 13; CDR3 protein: ASSLDGTGNEKLF
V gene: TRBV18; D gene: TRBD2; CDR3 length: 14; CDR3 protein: ASSSSGAGEGNEQF
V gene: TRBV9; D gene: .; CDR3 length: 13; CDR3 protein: ASSGRTAQNTEAF
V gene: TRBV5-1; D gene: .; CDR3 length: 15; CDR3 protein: ASSSTTGFSGANVLT
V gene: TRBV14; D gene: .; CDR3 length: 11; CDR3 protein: ASSLDRRYGYT
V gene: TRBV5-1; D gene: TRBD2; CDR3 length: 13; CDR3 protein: ASSLGTSRGDEQF
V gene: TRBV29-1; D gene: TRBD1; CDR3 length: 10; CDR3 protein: TGQGTDYGYT
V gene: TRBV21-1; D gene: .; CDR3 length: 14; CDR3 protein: ASSKRLGTASYEQY
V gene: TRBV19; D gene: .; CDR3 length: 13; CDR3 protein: ASSISGRGTGELF
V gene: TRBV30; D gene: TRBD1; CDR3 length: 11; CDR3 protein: AWSGGQGFSQF
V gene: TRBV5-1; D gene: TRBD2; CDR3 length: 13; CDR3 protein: ASSPGGSGNYEQY
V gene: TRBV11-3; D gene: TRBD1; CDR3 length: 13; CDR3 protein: ASSQRTGVGTEAF
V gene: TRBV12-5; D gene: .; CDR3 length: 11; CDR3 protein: ASGLVYTGELF
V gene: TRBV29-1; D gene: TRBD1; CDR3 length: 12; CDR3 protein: SVDSGTGYQPQH
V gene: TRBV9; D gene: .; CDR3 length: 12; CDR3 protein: ASSVDETNYGYT
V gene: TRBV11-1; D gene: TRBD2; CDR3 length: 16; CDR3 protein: ASSLISGAGAVYNEQF
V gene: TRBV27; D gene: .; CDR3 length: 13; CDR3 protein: ASVMTVGGNTEAF
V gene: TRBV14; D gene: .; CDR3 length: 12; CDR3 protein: ASSQFRGFGELF
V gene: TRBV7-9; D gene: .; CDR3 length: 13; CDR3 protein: ASSLGAQGYYEQY
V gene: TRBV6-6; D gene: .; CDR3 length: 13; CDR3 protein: ASNPGANRDYGYT
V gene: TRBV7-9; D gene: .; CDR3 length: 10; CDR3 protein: SSSRTGYEQY
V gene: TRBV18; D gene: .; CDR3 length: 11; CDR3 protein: ASSSEGTYEQY
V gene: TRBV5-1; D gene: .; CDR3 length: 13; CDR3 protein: ASSTRVSSYNEQF
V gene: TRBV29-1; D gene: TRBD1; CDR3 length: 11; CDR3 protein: SVTQGVPGELF
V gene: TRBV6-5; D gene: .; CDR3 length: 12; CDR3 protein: ASSYSQGGREQF
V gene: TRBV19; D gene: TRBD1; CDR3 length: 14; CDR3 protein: ASSIGWTGNTGELF
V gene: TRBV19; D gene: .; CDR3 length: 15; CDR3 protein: ASSMFLRDSSTDTQY
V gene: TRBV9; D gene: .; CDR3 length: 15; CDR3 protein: ASSVASGPNYRNTIY
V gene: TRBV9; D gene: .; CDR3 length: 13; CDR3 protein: ASSPSLRNTDTQY
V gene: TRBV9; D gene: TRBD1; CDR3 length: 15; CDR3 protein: ASSAPAGGEDTDTQY